The TCR beta chain described here comes from a study of CD8 T cells in Susac syndrome. Study results and caveats: The study admitted that it had a relatively small number of individuals in its TCR sequencing and HLA analysis.

About this clonotype itself: Its target is not known.

The multiple sclerosis controls comprised treatment-naive patients whose relapsing-remitting disease was stable or active. Negative isolation yielded the CD8+ and CD4+ T cells, while FACS enriched the TEMRA cells. The authors reverse transcribed roughly 0.5 to 1 ug RNA with random hexamers. An immunoSEQ multiplex PCR amplified TCR beta CDR3 over 54 Vbeta and 13 Jbeta. TCRdb reanalysed the immunoSEQ multiplex PCR reads using MiXCR and keeps one entry per CDR3 protein. This table holds 400,000 or so distinct CDR3 sequences, approximately 85% found once. The germline CDR1 and CDR2 sequences are SEHNR and FQNEAQ (reference sequence). The CDR3 covers 13 residues. V was cut by 4 bases and J by 2 bases, with 9 bases left in between.

The sample taken for sequencing was CD8+ T cells from PBMCs. This receptor was identified in a human donor with multiple sclerosis. The rearrangement uses TRBV7-9 and TRBJ2-7, with D perhaps TRBD2 (5 bases). CDR3 region: CASSSGEAYEQYF. CDR3 sequence (DNA): TGTGCCAGCAGCTCCGGGGAAGCCTACGAGCAGTACTTC.